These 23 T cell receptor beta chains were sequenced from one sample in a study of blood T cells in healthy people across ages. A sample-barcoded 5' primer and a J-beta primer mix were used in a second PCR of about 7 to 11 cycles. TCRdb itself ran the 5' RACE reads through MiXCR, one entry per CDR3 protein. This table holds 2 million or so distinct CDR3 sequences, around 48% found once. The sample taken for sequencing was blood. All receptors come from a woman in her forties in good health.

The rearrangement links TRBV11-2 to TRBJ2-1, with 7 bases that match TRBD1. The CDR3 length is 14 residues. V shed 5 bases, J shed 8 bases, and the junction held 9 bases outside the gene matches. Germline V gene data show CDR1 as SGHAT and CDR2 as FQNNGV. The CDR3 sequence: CASSPADRLDEQFF. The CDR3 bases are TGTGCCAGCAGCCCTGCGGACAGGTTGGATGAGCAGTTCTTC. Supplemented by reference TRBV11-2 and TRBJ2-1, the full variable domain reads EAGVAQSPRYKIIEKRQSVAFWCNPISGHATLYWYQQILGQGPKLLIQFQNNGVVDDSQLPKDRFSAERLKGVDSTLKIQPAKLEDSAVYLCASSPADRLDEQFFGPGTRLTVL.

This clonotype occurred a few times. CDR3 sequence reads: CASSLIPLAGGNNEQFF. The CDR3 coding sequence is TGTGCCAGCAGCCTTATCCCACTAGCGGGGGGTAACAATGAGCAGTTCTTC. This sequence joins TRBV7-2 and TRBJ2-1; 12 bases map to TRBD2. V shed 5 bases, J shed 5 bases, and the junction held 10 bases outside the gene matches. This CDR3 is built from 17 residues. The germline CDR1 and CDR2 sequences are SGHTA and FQGNSA.

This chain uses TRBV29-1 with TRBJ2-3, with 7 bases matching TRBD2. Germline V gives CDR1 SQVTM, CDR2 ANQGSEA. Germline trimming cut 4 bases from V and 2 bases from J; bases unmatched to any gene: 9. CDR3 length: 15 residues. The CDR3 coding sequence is TGCAGCGTTGGGCCTAGCGGTCTTTTCACAGATACGCAGTATTTT. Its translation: CSVGPSGLFTDTQYF.

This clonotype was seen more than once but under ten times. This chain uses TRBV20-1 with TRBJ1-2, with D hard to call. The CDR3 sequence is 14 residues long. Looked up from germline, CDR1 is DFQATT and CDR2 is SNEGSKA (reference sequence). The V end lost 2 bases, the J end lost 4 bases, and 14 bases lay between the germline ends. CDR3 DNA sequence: TGCAGTGCTAGATCCAGCGAAGCCTTCTATGGCTACACCTTC. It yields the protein CSARSSEAFYGYTF.

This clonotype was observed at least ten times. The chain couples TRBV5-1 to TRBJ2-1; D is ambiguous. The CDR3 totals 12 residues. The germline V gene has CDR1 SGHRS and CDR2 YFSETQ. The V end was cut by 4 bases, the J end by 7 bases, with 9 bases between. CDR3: CASSPDSNEQFF. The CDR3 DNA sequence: TGCGCCAGCAGCCCTGACTCGAATGAGCAGTTCTTC.

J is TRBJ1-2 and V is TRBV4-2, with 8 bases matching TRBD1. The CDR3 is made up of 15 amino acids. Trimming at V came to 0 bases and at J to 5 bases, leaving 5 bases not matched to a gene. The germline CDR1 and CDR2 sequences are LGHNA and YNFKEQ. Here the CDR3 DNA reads TGTGCCAGCAGCCAAGATCCACAGGGGGGTTATGGCTACACCTTC. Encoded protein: CASSQDPQGGYGYTF.

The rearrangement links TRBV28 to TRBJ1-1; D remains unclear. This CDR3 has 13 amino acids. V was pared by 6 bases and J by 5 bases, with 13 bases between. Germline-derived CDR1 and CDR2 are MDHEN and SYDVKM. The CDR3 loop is CASSRRGWTEAFF. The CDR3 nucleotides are TGTGCCAGCAGCCGAAGAGGATGGACTGAAGCTTTCTTT.

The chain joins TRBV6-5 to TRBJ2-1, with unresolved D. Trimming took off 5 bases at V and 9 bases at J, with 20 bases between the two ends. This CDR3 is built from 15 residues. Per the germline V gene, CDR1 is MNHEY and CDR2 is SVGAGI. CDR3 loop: CASSQLSVTPSEQFF. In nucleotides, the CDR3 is TGTGCCAGCAGTCAACTCAGTGTGACCCCATCTGAGCAGTTCTTC.

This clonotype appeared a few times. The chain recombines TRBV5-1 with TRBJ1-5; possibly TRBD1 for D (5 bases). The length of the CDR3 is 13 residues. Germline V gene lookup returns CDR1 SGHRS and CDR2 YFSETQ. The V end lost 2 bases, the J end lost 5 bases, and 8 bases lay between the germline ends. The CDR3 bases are TGCGCCAGCAGCTTAGGGGTGGATCAGCCCCAGCATTTT. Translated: CASSLGVDQPQHF.

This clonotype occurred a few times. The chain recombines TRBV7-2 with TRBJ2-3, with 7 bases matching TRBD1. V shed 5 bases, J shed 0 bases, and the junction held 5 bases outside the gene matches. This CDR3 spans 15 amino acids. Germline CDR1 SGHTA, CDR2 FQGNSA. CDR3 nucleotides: TGTGCCAGCAGCGGACAGGTGTTTAGCACAGATACGCAGTATTTT. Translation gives CASSGQVFSTDTQYF.

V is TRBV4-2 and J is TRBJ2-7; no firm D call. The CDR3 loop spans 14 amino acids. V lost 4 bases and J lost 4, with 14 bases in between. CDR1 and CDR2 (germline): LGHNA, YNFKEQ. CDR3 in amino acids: CASSPTSRYYEQYF. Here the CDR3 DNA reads TGTGCCAGCAGCCCCACCAGCCGATATTACGAGCAGTACTTC.

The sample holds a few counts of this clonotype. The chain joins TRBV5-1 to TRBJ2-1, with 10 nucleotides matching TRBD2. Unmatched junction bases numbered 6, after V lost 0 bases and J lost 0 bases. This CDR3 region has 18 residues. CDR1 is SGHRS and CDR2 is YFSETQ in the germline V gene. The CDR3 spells CASSLVAGGLSSYNEQFF. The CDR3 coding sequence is TGCGCCAGCAGCTTGGTAGCGGGGGGCCTCAGCTCCTACAATGAGCAGTTCTTC.

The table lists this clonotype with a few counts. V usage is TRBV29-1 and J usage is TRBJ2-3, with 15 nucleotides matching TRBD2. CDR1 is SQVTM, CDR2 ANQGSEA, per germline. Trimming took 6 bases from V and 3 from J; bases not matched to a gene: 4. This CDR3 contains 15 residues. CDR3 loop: CSVRTSGGGTDTQYF. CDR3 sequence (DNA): TGCAGCGTCAGGACTAGCGGGGGGGGTACAGATACGCAGTATTTT.

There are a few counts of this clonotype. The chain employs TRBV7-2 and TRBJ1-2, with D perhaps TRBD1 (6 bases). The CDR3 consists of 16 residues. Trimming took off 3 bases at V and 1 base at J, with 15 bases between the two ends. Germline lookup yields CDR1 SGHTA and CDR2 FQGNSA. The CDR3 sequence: CASSLQQGLNNYGYTF. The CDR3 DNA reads TGTGCCAGCAGCTTGCAGCAGGGGCTAAATAACTATGGCTACACCTTC.

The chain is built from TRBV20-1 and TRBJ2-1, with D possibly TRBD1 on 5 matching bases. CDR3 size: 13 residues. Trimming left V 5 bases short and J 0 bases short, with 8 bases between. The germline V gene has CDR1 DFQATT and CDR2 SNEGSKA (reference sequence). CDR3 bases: TGCAGTGCTCTCCAGGGCTCCTACAATGAGCAGTTCTTC. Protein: CSALQGSYNEQFF.

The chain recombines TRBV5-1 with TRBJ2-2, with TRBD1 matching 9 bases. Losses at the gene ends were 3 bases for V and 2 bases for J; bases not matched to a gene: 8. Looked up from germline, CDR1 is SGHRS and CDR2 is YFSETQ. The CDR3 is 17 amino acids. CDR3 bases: TGCGCCAGCAGCTGGACCGGGGGACAGGGAAACACCGGGGAGCTGTTTTTT. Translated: CASSWTGGQGNTGELFF.

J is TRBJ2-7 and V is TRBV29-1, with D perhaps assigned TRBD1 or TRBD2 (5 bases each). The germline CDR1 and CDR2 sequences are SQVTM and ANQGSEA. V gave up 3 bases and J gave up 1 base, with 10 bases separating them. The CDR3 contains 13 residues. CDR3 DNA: TGCAGCGTTGAGGGGACGGCTTCCTACGAGCAGTACTTC. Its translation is CSVEGTASYEQYF.

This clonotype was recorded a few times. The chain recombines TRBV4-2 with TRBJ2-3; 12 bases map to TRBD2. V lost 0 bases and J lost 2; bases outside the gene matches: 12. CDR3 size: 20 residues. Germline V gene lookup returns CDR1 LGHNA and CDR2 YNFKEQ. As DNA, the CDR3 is TGTGCCAGCAGCCAAGATAGTGGACTAGCGGGGCGGTCTGACACAGATACGCAGTATTTT. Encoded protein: CASSQDSGLAGRSDTDTQYF.

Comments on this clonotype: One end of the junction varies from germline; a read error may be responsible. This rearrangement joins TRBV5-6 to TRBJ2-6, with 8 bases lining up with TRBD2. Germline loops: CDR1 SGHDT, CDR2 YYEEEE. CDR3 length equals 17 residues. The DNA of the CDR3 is TGTGCCGGCAGCCCTCTAGCGGGCTTTTCTGGGGCCAACGTCCTGACTTTC. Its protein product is CAGSPLAGFSGANVLTF. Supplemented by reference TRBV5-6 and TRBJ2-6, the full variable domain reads DAGVTQSPTHLIKTRGQQVTLRCSPKSGHDTVSWYQQALGQGPQFIFQYYEEEERQRGNFPDRFSGHQFPNYSSELNVNALLLGDSALYLCAGSPLAGFSGANVLTFGAGSRLTVL.

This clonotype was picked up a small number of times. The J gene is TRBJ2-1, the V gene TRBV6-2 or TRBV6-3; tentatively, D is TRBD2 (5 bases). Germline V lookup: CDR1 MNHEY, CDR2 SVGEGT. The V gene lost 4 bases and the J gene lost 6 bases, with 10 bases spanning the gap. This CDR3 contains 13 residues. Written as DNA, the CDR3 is TGTGCCAGCAGTTTGGCCGGGATCAATGAGCAGTTCTTC. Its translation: CASSLAGINEQFF.

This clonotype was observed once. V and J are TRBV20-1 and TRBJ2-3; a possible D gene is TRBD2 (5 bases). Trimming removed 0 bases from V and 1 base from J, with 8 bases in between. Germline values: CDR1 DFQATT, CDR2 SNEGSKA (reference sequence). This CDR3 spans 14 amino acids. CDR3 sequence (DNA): TGCAGTGCTAGAGAAGTGCGGGGCACAGATACGCAGTATTTT. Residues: CSAREVRGTDTQYF.

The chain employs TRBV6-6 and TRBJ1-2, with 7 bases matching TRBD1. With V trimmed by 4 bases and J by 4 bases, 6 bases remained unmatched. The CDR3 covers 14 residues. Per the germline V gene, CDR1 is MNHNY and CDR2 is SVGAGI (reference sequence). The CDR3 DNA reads TGTGCCAGCAGTTTACAGGGGCTTAGCTATGGCTACACCTTC. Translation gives CASSLQGLSYGYTF.

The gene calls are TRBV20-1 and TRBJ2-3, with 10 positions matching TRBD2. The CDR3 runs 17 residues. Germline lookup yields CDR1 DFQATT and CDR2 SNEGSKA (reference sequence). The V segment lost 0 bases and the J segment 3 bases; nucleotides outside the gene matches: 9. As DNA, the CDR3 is TGCAGTGCTAGAGATATGGAGCGGGGGGGCTTAACAGATACGCAGTATTTT. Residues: CSARDMERGGLTDTQYF.